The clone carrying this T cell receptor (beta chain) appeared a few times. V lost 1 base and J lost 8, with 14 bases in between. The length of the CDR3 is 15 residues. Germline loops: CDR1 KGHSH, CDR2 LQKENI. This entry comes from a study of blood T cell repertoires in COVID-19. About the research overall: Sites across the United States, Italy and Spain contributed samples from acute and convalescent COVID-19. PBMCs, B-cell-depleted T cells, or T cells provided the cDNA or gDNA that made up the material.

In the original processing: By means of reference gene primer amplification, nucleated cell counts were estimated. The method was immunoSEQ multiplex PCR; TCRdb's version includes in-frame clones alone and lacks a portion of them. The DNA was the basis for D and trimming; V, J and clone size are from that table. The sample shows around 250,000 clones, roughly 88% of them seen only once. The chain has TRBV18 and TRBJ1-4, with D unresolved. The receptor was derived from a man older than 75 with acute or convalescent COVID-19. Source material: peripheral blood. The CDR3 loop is CASSPLRGENEKLFF. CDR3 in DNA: TGTGCCAGCTCACCACTCCGTGGGGAGAACGAAAAACTGTTTTTT.